This T cell receptor beta chain was recorded in a study of blood T cell repertoires in COVID-19. Study-level background: Sites across the United States, Italy and Spain contributed samples from acute and convalescent COVID-19.

V lost 2 bases to trimming and J lost 4 bases, with 38 bases between them. The CDR3 runs 22 residues. Per the germline V gene, CDR1 is GTSNPN and CDR2 is SVGIG (reference sequence). Clones were sequenced by immunoSEQ multiplex PCR, and TCRdb holds only the in-frame ones, with some missing. The sample shows around 310,000 clones, around 91% of them seen only once. The chain links TRBV30 to TRBJ1-2; D is possibly TRBD1 (6 bases). The sequencing input was peripheral blood. The clonotype was recovered from a woman aged 55-70 years with acute or convalescent COVID-19. Written as DNA, the CDR3 is TGTGCCTGGAGTTTTTTCCCCTCTGCTAACCCTCAGACAGGTCCCGTCGGCTATGGCTACACCTTC. It codes for CAWSFFPSANPQTGPVGYGYTF.